A few counts support the clone carrying this T cell receptor (beta chain). The sample is drawn from a study of shared clonotypes between healthy human individuals. Unmatched junction bases numbered 3, after V lost 6 bases and J lost 2 bases. The CDR3 covers 13 residues. Germline-derived CDR1 and CDR2 are KGHSH and LQKENI. Only in-frame clones appear in the TCRdb table, and some are missing; sequencing was by immunoSEQ multiplex PCR. The sample holds 190,000 or so clones, 66% seen once. Donors were Caucasian adults residing in Nashville, Tennessee, USA. The rearrangement links TRBV18 to TRBJ2-5, with 7 bases that match TRBD2. The clonotype originates from a man aged 25-45 years in good health. Sequenced: memory CD4+ T cells sorted from blood. As to subset: CD45RA-negative fraction. CDR3 nucleotides: TGTGCCAGCTCCATGGGAGGGCAAGAGACCCAGTACTTC. The encoded protein is CASSMGGQETQYF.